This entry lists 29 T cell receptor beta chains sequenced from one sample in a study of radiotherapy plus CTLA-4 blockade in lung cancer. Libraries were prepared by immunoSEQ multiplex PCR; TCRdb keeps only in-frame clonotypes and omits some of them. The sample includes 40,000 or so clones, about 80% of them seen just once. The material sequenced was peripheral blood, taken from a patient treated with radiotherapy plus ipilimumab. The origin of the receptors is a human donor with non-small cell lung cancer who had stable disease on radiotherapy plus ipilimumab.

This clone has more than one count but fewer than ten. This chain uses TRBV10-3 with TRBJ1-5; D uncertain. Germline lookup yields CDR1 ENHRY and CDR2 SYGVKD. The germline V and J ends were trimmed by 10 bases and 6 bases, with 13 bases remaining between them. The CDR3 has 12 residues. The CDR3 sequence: CARTETGQPQHF. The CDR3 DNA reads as TGTGCCAGAACAGAGACGGGTCAGCCCCAGCATTTT.

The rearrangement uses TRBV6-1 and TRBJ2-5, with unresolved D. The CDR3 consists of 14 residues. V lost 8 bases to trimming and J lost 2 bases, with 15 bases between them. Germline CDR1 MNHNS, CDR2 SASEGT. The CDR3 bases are TGTGCCAGCGATCGGGTAGGGTCGCAAGAGACCCAGTACTTC. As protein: CASDRVGSQETQYF.

The CDR3 region has the DNA TGTGCCAGCAGTTACAACAGTGATAGCAATCAGCCCCAGCATTTT. Amino acid sequence: CASSYNSDSNQPQHF. The chain links TRBV6-5 to TRBJ1-5, with D unresolved. CDR1 and CDR2 (germline): MNHEY, SVGAGI. V lost 2 bases and J lost 0, with 8 bases in between. This CDR3 is built from 15 residues.

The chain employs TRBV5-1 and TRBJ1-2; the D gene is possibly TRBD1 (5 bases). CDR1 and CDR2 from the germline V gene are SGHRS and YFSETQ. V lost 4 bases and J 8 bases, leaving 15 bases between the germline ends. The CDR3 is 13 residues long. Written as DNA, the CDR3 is TGCGCCAGCAGCGACCAGGGCCTCCGAGGCTACACCTTC. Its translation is CASSDQGLRGYTF.

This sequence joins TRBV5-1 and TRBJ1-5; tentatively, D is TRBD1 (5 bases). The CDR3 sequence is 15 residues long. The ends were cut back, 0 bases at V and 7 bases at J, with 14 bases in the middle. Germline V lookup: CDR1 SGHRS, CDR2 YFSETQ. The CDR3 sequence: CASSLGGIDGQPQHF. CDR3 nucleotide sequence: TGCGCCAGCAGCTTGGGGGGGATAGATGGGCAGCCCCAGCATTTT.

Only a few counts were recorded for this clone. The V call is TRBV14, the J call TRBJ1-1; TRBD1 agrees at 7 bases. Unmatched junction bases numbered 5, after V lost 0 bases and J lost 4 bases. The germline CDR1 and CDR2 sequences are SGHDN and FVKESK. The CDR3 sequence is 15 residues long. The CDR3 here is CASSQEQGSVTEAFF. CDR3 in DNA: TGTGCCAGCAGCCAAGAACAGGGGTCGGTCACTGAAGCTTTCTTT.

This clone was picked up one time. The CDR3 here is CASSGTSGHEQFF. The CDR3 DNA is TGTGCCAGTAGTGGGACTAGCGGGCATGAGCAGTTCTTC. V and J are TRBV19 and TRBJ2-1; 12 nucleotides agree with TRBD2. CDR1 is LNHDA, CDR2 SQIVND, per germline (reference sequence). V lost 5 bases and J lost 8; bases outside the gene matches: 1. The CDR3 is made up of 13 amino acids.

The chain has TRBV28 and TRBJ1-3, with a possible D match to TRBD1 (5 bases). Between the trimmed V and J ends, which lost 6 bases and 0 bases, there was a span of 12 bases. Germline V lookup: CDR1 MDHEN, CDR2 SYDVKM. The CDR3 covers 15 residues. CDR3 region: CASRETTDSGNTIYF. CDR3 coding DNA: TGTGCCAGCAGAGAAACGACAGACTCTGGAAACACCATATATTTT.

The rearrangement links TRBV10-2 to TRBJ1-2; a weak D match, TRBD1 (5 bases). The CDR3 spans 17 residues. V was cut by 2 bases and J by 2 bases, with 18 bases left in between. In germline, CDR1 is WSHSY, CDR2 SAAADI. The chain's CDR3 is CASSERAGKGMNYGYTF. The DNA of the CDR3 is TGCGCCAGCAGTGAGCGGGCCGGCAAGGGGATGAACTATGGCTACACCTTC.

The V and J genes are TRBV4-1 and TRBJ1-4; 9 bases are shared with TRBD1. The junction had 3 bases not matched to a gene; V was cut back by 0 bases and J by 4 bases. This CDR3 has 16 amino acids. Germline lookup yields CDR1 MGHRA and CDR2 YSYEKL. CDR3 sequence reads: CASSQEGTGNNEKLFF. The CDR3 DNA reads TGCGCCAGCAGCCAAGAAGGGACAGGGAATAATGAAAAACTGTTTTTT.

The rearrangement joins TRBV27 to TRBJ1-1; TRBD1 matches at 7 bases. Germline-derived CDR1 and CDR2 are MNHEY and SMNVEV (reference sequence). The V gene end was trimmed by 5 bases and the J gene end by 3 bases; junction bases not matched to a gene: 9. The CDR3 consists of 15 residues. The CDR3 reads CASSTPGGVYTEAFF. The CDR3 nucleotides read TGTGCCAGCAGTACCCCAGGGGGGGTCTACACTGAAGCTTTCTTT.

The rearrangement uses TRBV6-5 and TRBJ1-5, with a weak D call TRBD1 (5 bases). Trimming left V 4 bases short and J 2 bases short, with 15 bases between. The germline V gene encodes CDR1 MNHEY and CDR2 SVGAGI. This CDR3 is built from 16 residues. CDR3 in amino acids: CASSLGGVGGNQPQHF. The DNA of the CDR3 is TGTGCCAGCAGTTTAGGAGGGGTTGGAGGCAATCAGCCCCAGCATTTT.

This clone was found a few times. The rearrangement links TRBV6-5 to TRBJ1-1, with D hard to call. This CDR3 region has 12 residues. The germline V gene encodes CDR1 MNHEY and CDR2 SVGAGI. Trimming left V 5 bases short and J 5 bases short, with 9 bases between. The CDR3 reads CASSEAFTEAFF. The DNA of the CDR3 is TGTGCCAGCAGTGAAGCATTTACTGAAGCTTTCTTT.

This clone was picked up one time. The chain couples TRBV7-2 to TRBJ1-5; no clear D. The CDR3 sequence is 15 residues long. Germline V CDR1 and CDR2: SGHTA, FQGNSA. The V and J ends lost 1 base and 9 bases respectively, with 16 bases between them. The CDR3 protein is CASSLEAGPRRPQHF. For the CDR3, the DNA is TGTGCCAGCAGCTTAGAAGCGGGTCCGAGGCGGCCCCAGCATTTT.

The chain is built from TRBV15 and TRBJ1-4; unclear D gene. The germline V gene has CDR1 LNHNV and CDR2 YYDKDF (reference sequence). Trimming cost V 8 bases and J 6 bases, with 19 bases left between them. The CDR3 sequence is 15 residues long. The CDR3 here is CATSRRVRRDEKLFF. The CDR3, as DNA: TGTGCCACCTCCCGTAGGGTACGGAGGGATGAAAAACTGTTTTTT. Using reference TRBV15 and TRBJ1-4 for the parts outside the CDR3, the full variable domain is DAMVIQNPRYQVTQFGKPVTLSCSQTLNHNVMYWYQQKSSQAPKLLFHYYDKDFNNEADTPDNFQSRRPNTSFCFLDIRSPGLGDTAMYLCATSRRVRRDEKLFFGSGTQLSVL.

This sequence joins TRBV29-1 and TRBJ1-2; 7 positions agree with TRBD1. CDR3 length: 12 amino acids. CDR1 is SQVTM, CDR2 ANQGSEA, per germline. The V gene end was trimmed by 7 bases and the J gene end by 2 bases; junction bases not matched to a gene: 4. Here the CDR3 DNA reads TGCAGCGGTCGACAGGGAAACTATGGCTACACCTTC. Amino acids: CSGRQGNYGYTF.

Written as DNA, the CDR3 is TGTGCCAGCAGCCAAACGCTAGCGGGGGATGAGCAGTACTTC. This gives the protein CASSQTLAGDEQYF. V gene TRBV14 combines with J gene TRBJ2-7; 10 bases fit TRBD2. This CDR3 contains 14 residues. The germline gives CDR1 SGHDN, CDR2 FVKESK. The V segment lost 2 bases and the J segment 7 bases; nucleotides outside the gene matches: 5.

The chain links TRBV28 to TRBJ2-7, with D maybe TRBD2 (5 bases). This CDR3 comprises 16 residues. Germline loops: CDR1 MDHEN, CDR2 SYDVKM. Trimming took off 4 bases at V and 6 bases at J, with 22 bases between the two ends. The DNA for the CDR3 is TGTGCCAGCAGTTCCTACGGACTTCTAAGGGTCCCCGAGCAGTACGTC. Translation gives CASSSYGLLRVPEQYV.

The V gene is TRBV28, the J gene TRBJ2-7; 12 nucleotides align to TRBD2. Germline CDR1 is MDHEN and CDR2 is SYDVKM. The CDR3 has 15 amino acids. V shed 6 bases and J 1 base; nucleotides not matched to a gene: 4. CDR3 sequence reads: CASRATSGGSYEQYV. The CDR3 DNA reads TGTGCCAGCAGGGCGACTAGCGGGGGATCCTACGAGCAGTACGTC.

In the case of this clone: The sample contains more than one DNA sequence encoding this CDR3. CDR3 in DNA: TGCGCCAGCAGTGAGTTGGCAGGCCCCTACGAGCAGTACTTC. Translation gives CASSELAGPYEQYF. The V and J genes are TRBV10-1 and TRBJ2-7, with D hard to call. Trimming took off 1 base at V and 2 bases at J, with 9 bases between the two ends. Germline V CDR1 and CDR2: WNHNN, SYGVQD (reference sequence). The CDR3 consists of 14 residues.

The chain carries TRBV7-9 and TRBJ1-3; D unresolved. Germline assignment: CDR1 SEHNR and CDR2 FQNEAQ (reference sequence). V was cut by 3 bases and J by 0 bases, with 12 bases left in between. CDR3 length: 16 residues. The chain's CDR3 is CASSLQRAYSGNTIYF. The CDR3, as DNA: TGTGCCAGCAGCTTGCAACGTGCCTACTCTGGAAACACCATATATTTT.

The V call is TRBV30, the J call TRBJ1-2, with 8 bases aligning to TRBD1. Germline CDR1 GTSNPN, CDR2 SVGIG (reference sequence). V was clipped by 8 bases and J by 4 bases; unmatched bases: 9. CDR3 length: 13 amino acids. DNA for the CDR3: TGTGCCAGGGACAGGCCGGGGGGCTATGGCTACACCTTC. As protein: CARDRPGGYGYTF.

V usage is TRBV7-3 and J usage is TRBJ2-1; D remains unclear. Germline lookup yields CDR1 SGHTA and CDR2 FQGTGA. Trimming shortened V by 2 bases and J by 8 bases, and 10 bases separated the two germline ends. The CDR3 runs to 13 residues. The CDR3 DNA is TGTGCCAGCAGCTTAGCAGGAAGCCATGAGCAGTTCTTC. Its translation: CASSLAGSHEQFF.

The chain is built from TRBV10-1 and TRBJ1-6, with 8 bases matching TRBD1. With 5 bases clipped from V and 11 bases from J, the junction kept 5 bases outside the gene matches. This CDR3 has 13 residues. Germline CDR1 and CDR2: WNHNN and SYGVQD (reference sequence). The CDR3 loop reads CASSLDRGAPLHF. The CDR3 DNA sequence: TGCGCCAGCAGTCTTGACAGGGGTGCACCCCTCCACTTT.

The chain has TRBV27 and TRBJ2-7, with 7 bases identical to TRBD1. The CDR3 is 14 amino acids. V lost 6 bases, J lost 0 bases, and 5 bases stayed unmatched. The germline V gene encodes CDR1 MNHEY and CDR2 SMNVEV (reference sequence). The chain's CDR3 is CASRDRRTSYEQYV. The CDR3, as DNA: TGTGCCAGCAGGGACAGGCGGACCTCCTACGAGCAGTACGTC.

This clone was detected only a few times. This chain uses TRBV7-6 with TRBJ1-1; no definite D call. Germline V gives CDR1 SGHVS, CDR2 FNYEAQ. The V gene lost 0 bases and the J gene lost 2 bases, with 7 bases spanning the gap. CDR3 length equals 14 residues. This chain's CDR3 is CASSLASSNTEAFF. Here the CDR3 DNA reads TGTGCCAGCAGCTTAGCGAGCAGCAACACTGAAGCTTTCTTT.

The CDR3 region has the DNA TGTGCCAGCAGCCTGTACAACTTTGGAGCAGACGAGCAGTACTTC. Protein: CASSLYNFGADEQYF. The chain links TRBV27 to TRBJ2-7; unclear D gene. The CDR3 is 15 amino acids. The germline V gene encodes CDR1 MNHEY and CDR2 SMNVEV (reference sequence). Trimming stripped 6 bases from V and 5 bases from J, with 20 bases between.

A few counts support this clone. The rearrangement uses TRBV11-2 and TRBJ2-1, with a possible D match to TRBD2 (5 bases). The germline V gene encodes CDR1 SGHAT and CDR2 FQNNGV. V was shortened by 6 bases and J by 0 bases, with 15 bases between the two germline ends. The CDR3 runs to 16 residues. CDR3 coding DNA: TGTGCCAGCAGGCGGGTACGAGGCGTCTCCTACAATGAGCAGTTCTTC. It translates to CASRRVRGVSYNEQFF.

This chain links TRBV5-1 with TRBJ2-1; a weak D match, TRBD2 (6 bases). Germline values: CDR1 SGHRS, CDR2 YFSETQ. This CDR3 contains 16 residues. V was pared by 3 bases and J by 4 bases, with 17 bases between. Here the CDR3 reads CASSSGPSEYYNEQFF. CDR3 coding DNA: TGCGCCAGCAGCTCAGGGCCTAGCGAATATTACAATGAGCAGTTCTTC.